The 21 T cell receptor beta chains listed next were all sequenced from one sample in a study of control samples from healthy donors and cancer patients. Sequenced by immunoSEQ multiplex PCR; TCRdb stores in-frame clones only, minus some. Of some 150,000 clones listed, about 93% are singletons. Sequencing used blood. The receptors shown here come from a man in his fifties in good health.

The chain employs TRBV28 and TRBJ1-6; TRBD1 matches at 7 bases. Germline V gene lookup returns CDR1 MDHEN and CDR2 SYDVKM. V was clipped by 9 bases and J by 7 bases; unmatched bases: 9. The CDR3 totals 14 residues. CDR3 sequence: CASRETGHNSPLHF. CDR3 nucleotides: TGTGCCAGTAGGGAGACAGGGCACAATTCACCCCTCCACTTT.

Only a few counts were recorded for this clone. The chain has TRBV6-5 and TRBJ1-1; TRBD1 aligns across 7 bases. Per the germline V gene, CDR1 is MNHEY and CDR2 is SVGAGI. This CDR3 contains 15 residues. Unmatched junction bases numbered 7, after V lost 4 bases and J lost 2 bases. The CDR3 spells CASSFNRGSNTEAFF. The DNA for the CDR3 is TGTGCCAGCAGTTTTAACAGGGGATCTAACACTGAAGCTTTCTTT.

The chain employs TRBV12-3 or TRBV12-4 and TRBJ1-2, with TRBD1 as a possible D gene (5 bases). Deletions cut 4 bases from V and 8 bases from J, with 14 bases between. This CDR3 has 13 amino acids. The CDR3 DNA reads TGTGCCAGCAGTTGGGGGGGATTGGGAGGCTACACCTTC. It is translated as CASSWGGLGGYTF.

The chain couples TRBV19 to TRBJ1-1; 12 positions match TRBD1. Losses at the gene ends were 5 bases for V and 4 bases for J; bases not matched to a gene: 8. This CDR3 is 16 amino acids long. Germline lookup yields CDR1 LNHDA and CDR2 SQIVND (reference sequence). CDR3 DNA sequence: TGTGCCAGTAGTTTGGGGACAGGGGGCGCTGGCACTGAAGCTTTCTTT. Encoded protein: CASSLGTGGAGTEAFF.

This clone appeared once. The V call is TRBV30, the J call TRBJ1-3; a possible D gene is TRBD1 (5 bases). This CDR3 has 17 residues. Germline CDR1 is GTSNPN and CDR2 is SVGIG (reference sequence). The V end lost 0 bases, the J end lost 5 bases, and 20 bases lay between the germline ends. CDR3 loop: CAWSVPHGRGRRNTIYF. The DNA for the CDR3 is TGTGCCTGGAGTGTACCTCATGGAAGGGGACGGCGAAACACCATATATTTT.

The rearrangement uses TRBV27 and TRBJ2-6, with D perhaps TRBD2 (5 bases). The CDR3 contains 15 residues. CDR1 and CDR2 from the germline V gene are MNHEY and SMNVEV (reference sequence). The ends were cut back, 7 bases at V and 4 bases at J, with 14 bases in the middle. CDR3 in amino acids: CASTRELGGANVLTF. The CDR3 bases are TGTGCCAGCACCCGGGAATTGGGCGGGGCCAACGTCCTGACTTTC.

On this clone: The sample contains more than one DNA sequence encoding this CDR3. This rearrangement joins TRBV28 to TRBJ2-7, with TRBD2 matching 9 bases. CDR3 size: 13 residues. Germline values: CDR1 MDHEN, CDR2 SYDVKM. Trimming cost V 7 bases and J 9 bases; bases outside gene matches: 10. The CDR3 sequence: CASKTSGTTRQYF. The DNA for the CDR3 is TGTGCCAGCAAGACTAGCGGCACTACGAGGCAGTACTTC.

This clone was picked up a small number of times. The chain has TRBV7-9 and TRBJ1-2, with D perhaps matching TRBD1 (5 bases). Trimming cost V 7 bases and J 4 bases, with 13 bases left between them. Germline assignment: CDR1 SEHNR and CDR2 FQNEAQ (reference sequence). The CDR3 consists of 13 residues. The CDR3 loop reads CASTMGEAYGYTF. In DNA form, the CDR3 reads TGTGCCAGCACCATGGGGGAAGCCTATGGCTACACCTTC.

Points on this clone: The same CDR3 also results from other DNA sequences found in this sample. The DNA of the CDR3 is TGTGCCAGCTCACCACCGGGACAGGGTAATCAGCCCCAGCATTTT. This encodes CASSPPGQGNQPQHF. The gene calls are TRBV18 and TRBJ1-5; 9 bases are a match to TRBD1. J gave up 4 bases and V 0 bases, and 1 base lay outside the gene matches. This CDR3 is built from 15 residues. Per germline, CDR1 KGHSH and CDR2 LQKENI.

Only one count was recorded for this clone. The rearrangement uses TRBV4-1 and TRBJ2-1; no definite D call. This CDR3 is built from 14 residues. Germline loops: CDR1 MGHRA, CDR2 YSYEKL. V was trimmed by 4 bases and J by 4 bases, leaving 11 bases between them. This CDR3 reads CASSLKTRYNEQFF. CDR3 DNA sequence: TGCGCCAGCAGCCTAAAGACCCGTTACAATGAGCAGTTCTTC.

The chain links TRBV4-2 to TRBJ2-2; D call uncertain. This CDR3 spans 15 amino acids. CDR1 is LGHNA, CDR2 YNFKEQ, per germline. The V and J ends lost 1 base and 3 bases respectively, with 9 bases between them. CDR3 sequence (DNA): TGTGCCAGCAGCCAAGGGCCCGGTGACACCGGGGAGCTGTTTTTT. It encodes CASSQGPGDTGELFF.

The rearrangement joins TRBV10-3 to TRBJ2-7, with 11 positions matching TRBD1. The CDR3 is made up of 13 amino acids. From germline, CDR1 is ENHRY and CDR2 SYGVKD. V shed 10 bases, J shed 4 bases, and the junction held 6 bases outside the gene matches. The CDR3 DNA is TGTGCCACACGGGACAGGGGGTTTTACGAGCAGTACTTC. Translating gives CATRDRGFYEQYF.

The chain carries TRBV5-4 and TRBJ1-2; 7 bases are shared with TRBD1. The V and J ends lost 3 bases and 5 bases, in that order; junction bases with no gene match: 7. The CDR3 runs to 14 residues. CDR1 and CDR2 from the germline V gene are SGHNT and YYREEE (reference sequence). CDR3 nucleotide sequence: TGTGCCAGCAGCTCTGACAGGGCCCTTTATGGCTACACCTTC. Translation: CASSSDRALYGYTF.

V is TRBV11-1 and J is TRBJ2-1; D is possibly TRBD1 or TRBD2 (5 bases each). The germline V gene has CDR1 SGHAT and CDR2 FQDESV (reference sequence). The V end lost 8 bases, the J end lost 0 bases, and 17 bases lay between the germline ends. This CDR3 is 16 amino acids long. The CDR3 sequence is CASSLGRAVSYNEQFF. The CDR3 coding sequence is TGTGCCAGCTCTTTGGGGCGAGCGGTCTCCTACAATGAGCAGTTCTTC.

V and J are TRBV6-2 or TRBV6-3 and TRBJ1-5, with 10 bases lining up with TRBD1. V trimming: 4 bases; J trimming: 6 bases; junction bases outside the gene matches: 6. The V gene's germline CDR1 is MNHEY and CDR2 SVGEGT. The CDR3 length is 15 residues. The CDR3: CASSSSGTGVQPQHF. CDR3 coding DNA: TGTGCCAGCAGTTCCTCCGGGACAGGGGTTCAGCCCCAGCATTTT.

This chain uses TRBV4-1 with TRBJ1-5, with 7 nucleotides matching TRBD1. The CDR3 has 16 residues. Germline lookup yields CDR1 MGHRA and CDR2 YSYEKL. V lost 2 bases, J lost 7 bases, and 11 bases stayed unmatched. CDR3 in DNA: TGCGCCAGCAGCCAACAGTCCAGGGGGAGGGGACAGCCCCAGCATTTT. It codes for CASSQQSRGRGQPQHF.

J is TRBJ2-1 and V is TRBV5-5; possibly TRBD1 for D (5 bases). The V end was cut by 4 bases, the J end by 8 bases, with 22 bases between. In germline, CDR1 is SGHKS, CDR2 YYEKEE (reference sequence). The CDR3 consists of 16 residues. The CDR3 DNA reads TGTGCCAGCAGCGAACGGGTTGACAGAGTCCTCCATGAGCAGTTCTTC. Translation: CASSERVDRVLHEQFF.

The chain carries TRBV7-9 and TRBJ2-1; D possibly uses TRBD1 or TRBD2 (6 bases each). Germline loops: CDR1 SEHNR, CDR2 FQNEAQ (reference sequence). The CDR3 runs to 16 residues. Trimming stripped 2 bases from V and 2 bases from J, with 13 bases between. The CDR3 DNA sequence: TGTGCCAGCAGCTTAACCGGGGGCGGGACCTACAATGAGCAGTTCTTC. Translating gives CASSLTGGGTYNEQFF. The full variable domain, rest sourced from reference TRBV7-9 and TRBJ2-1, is DTGVSQNPRHKITKRGQNVTFRCDPISEHNRLYWYRQTLGQGPEFLTYFQNEAQLEKSRLLSDRFSAERPKGSFSTLEIQRTEQGDSAMYLCASSLTGGGTYNEQFFGPGTRLTVL.

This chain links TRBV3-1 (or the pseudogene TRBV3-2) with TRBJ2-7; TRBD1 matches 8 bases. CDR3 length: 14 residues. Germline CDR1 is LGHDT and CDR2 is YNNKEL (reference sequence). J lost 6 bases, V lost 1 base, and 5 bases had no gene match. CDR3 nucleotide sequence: TGTGCCAGCAGCCAAGGGACAGGGCTGGCCGAGCAGTACTTC. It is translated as CASSQGTGLAEQYF.

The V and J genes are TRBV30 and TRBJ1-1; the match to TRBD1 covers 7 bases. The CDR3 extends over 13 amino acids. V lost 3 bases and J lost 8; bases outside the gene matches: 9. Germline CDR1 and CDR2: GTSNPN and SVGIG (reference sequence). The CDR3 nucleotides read TGTGCCTGGAGGGCCCAGACAGGGATCGAAGCTTTCTTT. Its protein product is CAWRAQTGIEAFF.

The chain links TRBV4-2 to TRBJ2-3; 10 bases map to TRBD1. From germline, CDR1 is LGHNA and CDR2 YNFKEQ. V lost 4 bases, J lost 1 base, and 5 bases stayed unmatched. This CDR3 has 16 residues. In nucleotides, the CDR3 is TGTGCCAGCAGCCCCGGACAGGGGGGAGGCACAGATACGCAGTATTTT. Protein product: CASSPGQGGGTDTQYF.